This T cell receptor (beta chain) emerged from a study of CD8+ T cells in alopecia areata. CDR1 is LNHDA, CDR2 SQIVND, per germline (reference sequence). Germline trimming cut 3 bases from V and 5 bases from J; bases unmatched to any gene: 6. CDR3 length: 14 amino acids. Sequencing relied on a cDNA template that was reverse transcribed from extracted RNA. Sequenced by immunoSEQ multiplex PCR; TCRdb stores in-frame clones only, minus some. The table records some 99,000 clones, roughly two fifths of them present only once. In its sample, this clone was seen a few times. The receptor comes from a human donor with alopecia areata. The rearrangement links TRBV19 to TRBJ2-7; 8 bases align to TRBD1. Sequenced: CD4+ T cells sorted from blood. The chain's CDR3 is CASSITQGADEQYF. The CDR3 bases are TGTGCCAGTAGTATTACCCAGGGGGCCGACGAGCAGTACTTC.